Each of the 2 T cell receptor beta chains below was sequenced from the same sample in a study of T-cell memory formation after mild COVID-19. TCRdb analysed the 5' RACE reads with MiXCR anew, one entry per CDR3 protein. Of roughly 200,000 distinct CDR3 sequences listed, approximately 20% are singletons. Sample: PBMCs or a T cell subset sorted from them (not recorded which). These receptors came from an adult woman who had mild COVID-19 (a few samples of this study predate the infection). Cell type and time point are not known.

The chain employs TRBV7-2 and TRBJ1-2; D uncertain. CDR1 is SGHTA and CDR2 is FQGNSA in the germline V gene. The CDR3 sequence is 13 residues long. Trimming pared 4 bases from V and 2 bases from J, leaving 8 bases between. CDR3 in amino acids: CASSSPANYGYTF. As DNA, the CDR3 is TGTGCCAGCAGCTCGCCTGCAAACTATGGCTACACCTTC.

This chain joins TRBV20-1 and TRBJ1-2; D possibly corresponds to TRBD1 (5 bases). V lost 0 bases to trimming and J lost 2 bases, with 16 bases between them. Germline V lookup: CDR1 DFQATT, CDR2 SNEGSKA (reference sequence). The CDR3 runs to 16 residues. CDR3 amino acids: CSARDGGGVGNYGYTF. The CDR3 nucleotides are TGCAGTGCTAGAGATGGAGGAGGGGTTGGGAACTATGGCTACACCTTC.